A single sample gave rise to the 10 T cell receptor beta chains below, sequenced in a study of blood T cell repertoires in COVID-19. Measured with immunoSEQ multiplex PCR; TCRdb has only the in-frame clones, and not every one. Among 300,000 to 450,000 clones listed, 80% to 90% were seen once. Source material: peripheral blood. These receptors all come from a woman aged 30 to 39 with COVID-19, enrolled during active disease.

The chain joins TRBV6-5 to TRBJ1-6; 7 positions match TRBD1. In germline, CDR1 is MNHEY, CDR2 SVGAGI. The CDR3 extends over 13 amino acids. Unmatched junction bases numbered 0, after V lost 8 bases and J lost 2 bases. This CDR3 is CASDRAYNSPLHF. DNA for the CDR3: TGTGCCAGCGACAGGGCCTATAATTCACCCCTCCACTTT.

This clone was counted a single time. J is TRBJ2-5 and V is TRBV2, with TRBD1 matching 7 bases. Germline CDR1 and CDR2: SNHLY and FYNNEI. Losses at the gene ends were 4 bases for V and 5 bases for J; bases not matched to a gene: 7. The CDR3 has 14 residues. In nucleotides, the CDR3 is TGTGCCAGCAGTGCCGACAGGGCAGGGGAGACCCAGTACTTC. Protein sequence: CASSADRAGETQYF. Full variable domain (missing parts from reference TRBV2 and TRBJ2-5): EPEVTQTPSHQVTQMGQEVILRCVPISNHLYFYWYRQILGQKVEFLVSFYNNEISEKSEIFDDQFSVERPDGSNFTLKIRSTKLEDSAMYFCASSADRAGETQYFGPGTRLLVL.

The CDR3 region is CASSVTMTGDVTEAFF. CDR3 bases: TGTGCCAGCTCAGTAACTATGACAGGGGATGTCACTGAAGCTTTCTTT. The rearrangement links TRBV18 to TRBJ1-1; the match to TRBD1 covers 8 bases. The CDR3 totals 16 residues. J gave up 4 bases and V 5 bases, and 12 bases lay outside the gene matches. CDR1 is KGHSH, CDR2 LQKENI, per germline. Full variable domain (remainder filled in from reference TRBV18 and TRBJ1-1): NAGVMQNPRHLVRRRGQEARLRCSPMKGHSHVYWYRQLPEEGLKFMVYLQKENIIDESGMPKERFSAEFPKEGPSILRIQQVVRGDSAAYFCASSVTMTGDVTEAFFGQGTRLTVV.

The chain is built from TRBV4-3 and TRBJ2-6; the D gene is possibly TRBD1 (5 bases). In germline, CDR1 is LGHNA, CDR2 YSLEER. Trimming pared 4 bases from V and 0 bases from J, leaving 13 bases between. This CDR3 comprises 17 residues. The CDR3, as DNA: TGCGCCAGCAGCCGAGAACAGGTTTCCTCTGGGGCCAACGTCCTGACTTTC. Translation gives CASSREQVSSGANVLTF.

Only one count was recorded for this clone. DNA of the CDR3: TGTGCCAGCAGCCATCCCGGAAAGGGGGCAAGGGGGACTGAAGCTTTCTTT. As protein: CASSHPGKGARGTEAFF. The chain joins TRBV5-6 to TRBJ1-1; TRBD1 agrees at 7 bases. Germline V CDR1 and CDR2: SGHDT, YYEEEE. With V trimmed by 4 bases and J by 5 bases, 17 bases remained unmatched. The CDR3 sequence is 17 residues long.

The chain couples TRBV9 to TRBJ1-1; D not resolved. The V gene lost 3 bases and the J gene lost 5 bases, with 11 bases spanning the gap. The CDR3 runs to 13 residues. CDR1 is SGDLS and CDR2 is YYNGEE in the germline V gene. CDR3 sequence: CASSETGITEAFF. DNA of the CDR3: TGTGCCAGCAGCGAGACGGGGATAACTGAAGCTTTCTTT.

The chain has TRBV4-3 and TRBJ2-2; 7 positions agree with TRBD2. The CDR3 is 15 amino acids. The trim removed 4 bases at V and 4 bases at J, leaving 6 bases unmatched. Germline CDR1 and CDR2: LGHNA and YSLEER. The CDR3 nucleotides are TGCGCCAGCAGCCGTAGAGGGGAGGGCACCGGGGAGCTGTTTTTT. It is translated as CASSRRGEGTGELFF.

J is TRBJ2-7 and V is TRBV14, with D possibly matching TRBD1 (5 bases). The CDR3 sequence is 13 residues long. Trimming shortened V by 4 bases and J by 4 bases, and 11 bases separated the two germline ends. Germline V gene data show CDR1 as SGHDN and CDR2 as FVKESK. CDR3: CASSRWGLYEQYF. CDR3 in DNA: TGTGCCAGCAGCCGTTGGGGCTTATACGAGCAGTACTTC.

This chain links TRBV12-3 or TRBV12-4 with TRBJ2-7; tentatively, D is TRBD2 (5 bases). The CDR3 runs to 13 residues. The V end was cut by 3 bases, the J end by 3 bases, with 9 bases between. The CDR3 region is CASSFWAGYEQYF. CDR3 DNA sequence: TGTGCCAGCAGTTTTTGGGCGGGCTACGAGCAGTACTTC.

V is TRBV15 and J is TRBJ1-3; D is ambiguous. V lost 1 base and J 4 bases, leaving 11 bases between the germline ends. The germline V gene has CDR1 LNHNV and CDR2 YYDKDF (reference sequence). The CDR3 is 15 residues long. The CDR3 bases are TGTGCCACCAGCAGAGCTGGAGGAGGAGGAAACACCATATATTTT. Amino acid sequence: CATSRAGGGGNTIYF.